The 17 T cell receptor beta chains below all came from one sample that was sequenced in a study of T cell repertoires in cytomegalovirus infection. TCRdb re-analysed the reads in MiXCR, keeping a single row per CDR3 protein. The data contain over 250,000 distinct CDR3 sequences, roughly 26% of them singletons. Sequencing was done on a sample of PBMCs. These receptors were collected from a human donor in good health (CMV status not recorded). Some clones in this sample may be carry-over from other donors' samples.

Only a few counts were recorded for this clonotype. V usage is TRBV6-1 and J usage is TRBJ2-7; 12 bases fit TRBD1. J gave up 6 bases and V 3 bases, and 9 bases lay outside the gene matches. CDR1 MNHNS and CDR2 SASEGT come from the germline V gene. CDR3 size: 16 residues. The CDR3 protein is CASSDPGGQGAGEQYF. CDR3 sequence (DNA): TGTGCCAGCAGTGATCCCGGGGGACAGGGGGCCGGCGAGCAGTACTTC.

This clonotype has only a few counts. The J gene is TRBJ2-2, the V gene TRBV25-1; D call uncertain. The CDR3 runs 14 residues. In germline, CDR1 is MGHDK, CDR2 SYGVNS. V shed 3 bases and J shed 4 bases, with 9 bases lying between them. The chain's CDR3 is CASSDVSLTGELFF. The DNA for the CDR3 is TGTGCCAGCAGTGATGTATCGCTCACCGGGGAGCTGTTTTTT.

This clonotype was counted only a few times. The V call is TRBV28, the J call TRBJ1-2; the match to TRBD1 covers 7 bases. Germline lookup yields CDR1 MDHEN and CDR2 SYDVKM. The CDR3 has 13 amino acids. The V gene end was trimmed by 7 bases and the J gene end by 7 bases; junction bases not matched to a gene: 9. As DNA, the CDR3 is TGTGCCAGCAAGAGGACAGGACCTTCTGGCTACACCTTC. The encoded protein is CASKRTGPSGYTF.

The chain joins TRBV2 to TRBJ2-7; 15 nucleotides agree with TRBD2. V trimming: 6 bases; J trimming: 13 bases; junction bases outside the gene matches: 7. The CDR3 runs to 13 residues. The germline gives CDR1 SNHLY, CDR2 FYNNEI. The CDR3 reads CASSPRTSGRVYF. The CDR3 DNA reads TGTGCCAGCAGCCCTAGGACTAGCGGGAGGGTTTACTTC. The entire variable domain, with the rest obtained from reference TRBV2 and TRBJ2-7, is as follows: EPEVTQTPSHQVTQMGQEVILRCVPISNHLYFYWYRQILGQKVEFLVSFYNNEISEKSEIFDDQFSVERPDGSNFTLKIRSTKLEDSAMYFCASSPRTSGRVYFGPGTRLTVT.

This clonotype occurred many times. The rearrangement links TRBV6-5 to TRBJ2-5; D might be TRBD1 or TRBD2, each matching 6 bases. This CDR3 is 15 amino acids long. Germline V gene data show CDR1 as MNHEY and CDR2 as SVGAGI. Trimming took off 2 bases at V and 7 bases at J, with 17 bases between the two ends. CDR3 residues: CASSYGPGAGSTQYF. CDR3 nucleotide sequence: TGTGCCAGCAGTTACGGTCCGGGGGCCGGGTCGACCCAGTACTTC.

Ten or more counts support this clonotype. CDR3 loop: CASSLDERGSSTDTQYF. For the CDR3, the DNA is TGTGCCAGCAGCTTAGATGAGAGAGGGTCTAGCACAGATACGCAGTATTTT. This chain joins TRBV7-8 and TRBJ2-3, with D maybe TRBD2 (5 bases). This CDR3 is 17 amino acids long. CDR1 is SGHVS, CDR2 FQNEAQ, per germline. V was pared by 1 base and J by 0 bases, with 14 bases between.

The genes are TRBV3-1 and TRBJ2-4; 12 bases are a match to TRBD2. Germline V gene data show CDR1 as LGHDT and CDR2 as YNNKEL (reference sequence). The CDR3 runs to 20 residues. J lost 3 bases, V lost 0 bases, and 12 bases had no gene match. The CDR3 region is CASSQDPFLAGGPVKNIQYF. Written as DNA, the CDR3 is TGTGCCAGCAGCCAAGATCCGTTCCTAGCGGGAGGGCCGGTCAAAAACATTCAGTACTTC.

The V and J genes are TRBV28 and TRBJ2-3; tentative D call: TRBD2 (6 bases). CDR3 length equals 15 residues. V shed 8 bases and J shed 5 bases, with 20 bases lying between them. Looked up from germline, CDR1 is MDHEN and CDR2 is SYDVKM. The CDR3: CASPPHVRGLDTQYF. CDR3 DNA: TGTGCCAGCCCTCCACATGTGCGGGGATTAGATACGCAGTATTTT. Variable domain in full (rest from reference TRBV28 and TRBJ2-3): DVKVTQSSRYLVKRTGEKVFLECVQDMDHENMFWYRQDPGLGLRLIYFSYDVKMKEKGDIPEGYSVSREKKERFSLILESASTNQTSMYLCASPPHVRGLDTQYFGPGTRLTVL.

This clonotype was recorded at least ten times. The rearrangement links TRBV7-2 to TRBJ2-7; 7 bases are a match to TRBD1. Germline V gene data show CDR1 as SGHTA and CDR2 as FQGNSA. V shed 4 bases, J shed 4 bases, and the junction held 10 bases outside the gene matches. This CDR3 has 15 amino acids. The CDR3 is CASSSEPGQNYEQYF. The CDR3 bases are TGTGCCAGCAGCTCTGAGCCGGGACAGAATTACGAGCAGTACTTC.

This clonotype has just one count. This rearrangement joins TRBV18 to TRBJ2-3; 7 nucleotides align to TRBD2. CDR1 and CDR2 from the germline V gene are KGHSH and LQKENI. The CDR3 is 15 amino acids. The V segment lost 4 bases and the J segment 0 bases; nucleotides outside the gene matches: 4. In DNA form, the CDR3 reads TGTGCCAGCTCACGCGCAGCGGGGAGCACAGATACGCAGTATTTT. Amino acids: CASSRAAGSTDTQYF.

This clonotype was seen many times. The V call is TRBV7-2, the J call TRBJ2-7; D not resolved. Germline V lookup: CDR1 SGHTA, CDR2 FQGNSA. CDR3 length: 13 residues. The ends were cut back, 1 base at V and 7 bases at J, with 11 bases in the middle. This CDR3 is CASSLGPLREQYF. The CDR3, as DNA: TGTGCCAGCAGCTTAGGTCCCCTCCGTGAGCAGTACTTC.

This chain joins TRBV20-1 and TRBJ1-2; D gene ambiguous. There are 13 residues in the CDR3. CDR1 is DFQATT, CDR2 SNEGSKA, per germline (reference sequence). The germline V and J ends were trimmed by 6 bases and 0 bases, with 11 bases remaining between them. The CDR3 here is CSARTVANYGYTF. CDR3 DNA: TGCAGTGCCCGGACGGTAGCTAACTATGGCTACACCTTC.

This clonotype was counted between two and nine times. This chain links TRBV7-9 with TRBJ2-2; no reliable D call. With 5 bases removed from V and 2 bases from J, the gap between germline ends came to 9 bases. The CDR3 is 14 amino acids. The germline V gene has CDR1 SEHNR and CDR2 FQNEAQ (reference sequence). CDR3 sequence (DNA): TGTGCCAGCAGCGCCGGGCCAAACACCGGGGAGCTGTTTTTT. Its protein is CASSAGPNTGELFF. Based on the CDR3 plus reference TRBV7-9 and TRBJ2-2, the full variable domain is DTGVSQNPRHKITKRGQNVTFRCDPISEHNRLYWYRQTLGQGPEFLTYFQNEAQLEKSRLLSDRFSAERPKGSFSTLEIQRTEQGDSAMYLCASSAGPNTGELFFGEGSRLTVL.

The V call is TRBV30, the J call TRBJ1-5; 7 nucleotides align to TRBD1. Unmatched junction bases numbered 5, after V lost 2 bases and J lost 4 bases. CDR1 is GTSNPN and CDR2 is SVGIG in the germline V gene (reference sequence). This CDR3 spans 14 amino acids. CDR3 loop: CAWSRDSPNQPQHF. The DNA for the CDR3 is TGTGCCTGGAGTAGGGACAGCCCAAATCAGCCCCAGCATTTT.

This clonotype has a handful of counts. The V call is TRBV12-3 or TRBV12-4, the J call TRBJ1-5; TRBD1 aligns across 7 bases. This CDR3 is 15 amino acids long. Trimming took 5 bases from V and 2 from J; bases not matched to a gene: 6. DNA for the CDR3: TGTGCCAGCAGTCGGGGACAGATTGGCAATCAGCCCCAGCATTTT. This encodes CASSRGQIGNQPQHF.

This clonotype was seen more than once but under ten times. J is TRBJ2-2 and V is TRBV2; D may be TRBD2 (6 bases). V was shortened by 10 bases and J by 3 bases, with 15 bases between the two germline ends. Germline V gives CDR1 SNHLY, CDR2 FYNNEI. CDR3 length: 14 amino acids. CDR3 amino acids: CATKREEDTGELFF. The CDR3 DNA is TGTGCCACCAAAAGGGAGGAGGACACCGGGGAGCTGTTTTTT.

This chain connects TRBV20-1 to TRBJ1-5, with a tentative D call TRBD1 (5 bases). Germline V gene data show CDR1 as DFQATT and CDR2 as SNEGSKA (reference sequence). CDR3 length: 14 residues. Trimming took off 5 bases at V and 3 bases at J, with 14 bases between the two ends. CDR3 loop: CSAWDRQTNQPQHF. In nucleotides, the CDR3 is TGCAGTGCTTGGGACCGACAGACCAATCAGCCCCAGCATTTT.